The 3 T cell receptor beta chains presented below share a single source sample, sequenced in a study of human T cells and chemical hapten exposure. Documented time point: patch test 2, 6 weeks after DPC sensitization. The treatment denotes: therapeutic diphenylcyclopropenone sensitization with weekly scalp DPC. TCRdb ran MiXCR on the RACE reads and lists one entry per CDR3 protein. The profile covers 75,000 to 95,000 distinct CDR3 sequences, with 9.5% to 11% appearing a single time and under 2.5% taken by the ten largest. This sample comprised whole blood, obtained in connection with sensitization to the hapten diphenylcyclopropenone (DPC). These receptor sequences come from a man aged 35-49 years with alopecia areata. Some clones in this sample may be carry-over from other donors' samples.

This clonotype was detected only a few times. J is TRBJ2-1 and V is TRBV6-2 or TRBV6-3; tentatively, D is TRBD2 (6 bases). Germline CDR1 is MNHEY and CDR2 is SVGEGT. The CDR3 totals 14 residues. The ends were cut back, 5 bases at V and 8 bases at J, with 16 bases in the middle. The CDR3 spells CASSPAGSVYEQFF. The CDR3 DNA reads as TGTGCCAGCAGTCCAGCCGGGAGTGTCTATGAGCAGTTCTTC.

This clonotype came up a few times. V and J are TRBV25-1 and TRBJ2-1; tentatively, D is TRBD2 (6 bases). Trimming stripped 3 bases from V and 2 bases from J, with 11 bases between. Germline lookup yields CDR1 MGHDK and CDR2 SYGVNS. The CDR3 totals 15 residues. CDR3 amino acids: CASSDAGPPYNEQFF. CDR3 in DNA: TGTGCCAGCAGTGACGCGGGACCCCCCTACAATGAGCAGTTCTTC.

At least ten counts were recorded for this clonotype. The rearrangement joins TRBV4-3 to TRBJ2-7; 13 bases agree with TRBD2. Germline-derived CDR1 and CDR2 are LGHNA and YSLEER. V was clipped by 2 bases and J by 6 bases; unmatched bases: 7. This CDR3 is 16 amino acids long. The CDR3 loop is CASSQLRTSGSPEQYF. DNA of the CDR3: TGCGCCAGCAGCCAACTTAGGACTAGCGGGAGCCCCGAGCAGTACTTC.